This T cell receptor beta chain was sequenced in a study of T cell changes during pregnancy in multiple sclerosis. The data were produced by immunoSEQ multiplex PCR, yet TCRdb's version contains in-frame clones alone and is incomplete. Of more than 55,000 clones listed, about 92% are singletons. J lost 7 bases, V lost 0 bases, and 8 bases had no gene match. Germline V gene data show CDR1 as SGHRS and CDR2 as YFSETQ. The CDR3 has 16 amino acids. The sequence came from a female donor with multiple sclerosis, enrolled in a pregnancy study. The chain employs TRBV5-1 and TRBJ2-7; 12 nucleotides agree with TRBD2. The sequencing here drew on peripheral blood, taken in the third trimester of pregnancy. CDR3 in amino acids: CASSLGTSGMTWEQYF. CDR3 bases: TGCGCCAGCAGCTTGGGGACTAGCGGGATGACTTGGGAGCAGTACTTC. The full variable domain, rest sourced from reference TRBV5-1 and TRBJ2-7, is KAGVTQTPRYLIKTRGQQVTLSCSPISGHRSVSWYQQTPGQGLQFLFEYFSETQRNKGNFPGRFSGRQFSNSRSEMNVSTLELGDSALYLCASSLGTSGMTWEQYFGPGTRLTVT.